A selection of T cell receptor beta chains follows, all from one sample in a study of shared clonotypes between healthy human individuals. Data came from immunoSEQ multiplex PCR; TCRdb stores just in-frame clones and leaves some out. Seen here are 950,000 to 1,300,000 clones, 75% observed once, and the top ten hold about 1.5%. Sequencing input: memory CD4+ T cells sorted from blood. The receptors stem from a young man in good health. The CDR3 runs from the conserved cysteine through the conserved F or W. D genes are given only for firm matches. Expanded clones get a size class; other rows say once, few or many, or leave the size out.

size: few
J: TRBJ1-2
D: .
V: TRBV7-2
DNA: TGTGCCAGCAGCTTAGAGTGGACAGTACCATTCTATGGCTACACCTTC
CDR3: CASSLEWTVPFYGYTF

size: .
J: TRBJ1-2
D: .
V: TRBV5-1
DNA: TGCGCCAGCAGCTTGGGGGACACAGATAACTATGGCTACACCTTC
CDR3: CASSLGDTDNYGYTF

size: .
J: TRBJ2-3
D: TRBD2
V: TRBV5-1
DNA: TGCGCCAGCAGCCTTGGACTAGCGGGGGGGCTAAGCACAGATACGCAGTATTTT
CDR3: CASSLGLAGGLSTDTQYF

size: .
J: TRBJ2-3
D: TRBD2
V: TRBV4-1
DNA: TGCGCCAGCAGCCAAGGCGGGGGGGCCCCTACGCAGTATTTT
CDR3: CASSQGGGAPTQYF

size: few
J: TRBJ1-2
D: .
V: TRBV6-1
DNA: TGTGCCAGCAGTGAGACGGGGAGTAAGTACTATGGCTACACCTTC
CDR3: CASSETGSKYYGYTF

size: once
J: TRBJ2-7
D: TRBD1
V: TRBV5-1
DNA: TGCGCCAGCAGCTTCGGACAGGGGGCCGACGAGCAGTACTTC
CDR3: CASSFGQGADEQYF

size: few
J: TRBJ1-1
D: .
V: TRBV28
DNA: TGTGCCAGCAGTACAGGAGGACAGTTTTTCACTGAAGCTTTCTTT
CDR3: CASSTGGQFFTEAFF

size: .
J: TRBJ2-7
D: TRBD2
V: TRBV29-1
DNA: TGCAGCGTTGAAAGCGGGGGGCGCGAGCAGTACTTC
CDR3: CSVESGGREQYF

size: few
J: TRBJ1-2
D: .
V: TRBV2
DNA: TGTGCCAGCAGTATACAGGGAAATATTAACTATGGCTACACCTTC
CDR3: CASSIQGNINYGYTF

size: .
J: TRBJ1-4
D: .
V: TRBV11-2
DNA: TGTGCCAGCAGCGGGGGTGGTGGACGTGAACTGTTTTTT
CDR3: CASSGGGGRELFF

size: .
J: TRBJ2-1
D: .
V: TRBV7-9
DNA: TGTGCCAGCGAAATCTGGGCGGATGAGCAGTTCTTC
CDR3: CASEIWADEQFF

size: .
J: TRBJ1-6
D: TRBD1
V: TRBV6-6
DNA: TGTGCCAGCATTCTGACAGGGGGGAAAAATTCACCCCTCCACTTT
CDR3: CASILTGGKNSPLHF

size: .
J: TRBJ2-3
D: .
V: TRBV6-5
DNA: TGTGCCAGCAGTTTGAGGGGTGCGACAGATACGCAGTATTTT
CDR3: CASSLRGATDTQYF

size: once
J: TRBJ2-7
D: TRBD1
V: TRBV19
DNA: TGTGCCAGTAGTATAAGGACAGGGGGGTCCTACGAGCAGTACTTC
CDR3: CASSIRTGGSYEQYF

size: .
J: TRBJ2-5
D: TRBD1
V: TRBV5-5
DNA: TGTGCCAGCACCATAGAGCCGGACAGGGTCTCGGAGACCCAGTACTTC
CDR3: CASTIEPDRVSETQYF

size: .
J: TRBJ1-1
D: .
V: TRBV4-3
DNA: TGCGCCAGCAGCCAAGATGAGGGAACTGAAGCTTTCTTT
CDR3: CASSQDEGTEAFF

size: .
J: TRBJ2-7
D: TRBD2
V: TRBV11-2
DNA: TGTGCCAGCAGCTGGGGGTTGGGGCTAGCGGGAGGGCACGAGCAGTACTTC
CDR3: CASSWGLGLAGGHEQYF

size: .
J: TRBJ2-2
D: .
V: TRBV7-9
DNA: TGTGCCAGCAGCCCGTCAGGGCAGGGTTGGCGAGGGCTGTTTTTT
CDR3: CASSPSGQGWRGLFF

size: .
J: TRBJ2-3
D: TRBD1
V: TRBV5-1
DNA: TGCGCCAGCAGCTTGGGAGGACAGGGCAGCACAGATACGCAGTATTTT
CDR3: CASSLGGQGSTDTQYF

size: .
J: TRBJ1-1
D: .
V: TRBV11-2
DNA: TGTGCCAGCAGCTTGTCCTTTGGCAGGCAGAACACTGAAGCTTTCTTT
CDR3: CASSLSFGRQNTEAFF

size: .
J: TRBJ1-5
D: TRBD1
V: TRBV30
DNA: TGTGCCTGGAGGGGACAGCTCAATCAGCCCCAGCATTTT
CDR3: CAWRGQLNQPQHF

size: .
J: TRBJ1-2
D: .
V: TRBV5-1
DNA: TGCGCCAGCAGCTTGGAAACGGGGGCCCTCTATGGCTACACCTTC
CDR3: CASSLETGALYGYTF

size: .
J: TRBJ1-6
D: .
V: TRBV4-3
DNA: TGCGCCAGCAGCCAAGATAGTAGCACCCTGGGTTCACCCCTCCACTTT
CDR3: CASSQDSSTLGSPLHF

size: .
J: TRBJ1-1
D: TRBD1
V: TRBV18
DNA: TGTGCCAGCTCGGGACAGTTAGCGAAGGAGGGTGAAGCTTTCTTT
CDR3: CASSGQLAKEGEAFF

size: .
J: TRBJ1-5
D: TRBD1
V: TRBV6-1
DNA: TGTGCCAGCCATGAGGACAGGGTAGGCAATCAGCCCCAGCATTTT
CDR3: CASHEDRVGNQPQHF

size: .
J: TRBJ2-7
D: TRBD1
V: TRBV6-6
DNA: TGTGCCAGCAGATTGGACAGGGGAGACTACGAGCAGTACTTC
CDR3: CASRLDRGDYEQYF

size: .
J: TRBJ2-6
D: TRBD1
V: TRBV5-6
DNA: TGTGCCAGCGGTTCCTTGGGGACAGGGAGGACTGGGGCCAACGTCCTGACTTTC
CDR3: CASGSLGTGRTGANVLTF

size: .
J: TRBJ2-7
D: TRBD2
V: TRBV18
DNA: TGTGCCAGCTCACCACCCGGGCTAGCGGGAGGGCCCGAGCAGTACTTC
CDR3: CASSPPGLAGGPEQYF

size: few
J: TRBJ2-7
D: .
V: TRBV21-1
DNA: TGTGCCATCTCGCATCTTAGCATCTCCCCCGAGTACGAGCAGTACTTC
CDR3: CAISHLSISPEYEQYF

size: .
J: TRBJ2-1
D: TRBD1
V: TRBV6-5
DNA: TGTGCCAGCCACGCCGGGGACAGGCTTTTCAATGAGCAGTTCTTC
CDR3: CASHAGDRLFNEQFF

size: .
J: TRBJ2-7
D: TRBD2
V: TRBV28
DNA: TGTGCCAGCCTAGGGACTAGAGTCCACGAGCAGTACTTC
CDR3: CASLGTRVHEQYF

size: .
J: TRBJ2-5
D: .
V: TRBV5-1
DNA: TGCGCCAGCAGCTTGGCCGTGTTAGAGACCCAGTACTTC
CDR3: CASSLAVLETQYF

size: .
J: TRBJ2-7
D: TRBD1
V: TRBV30
DNA: TGTGCCTGGAGTGTGACAGGGGGGCAGGGTTTCACCTACGAGCAGTACTTC
CDR3: CAWSVTGGQGFTYEQYF

size: few
J: TRBJ2-7
D: TRBD1
V: TRBV25-1
DNA: TGTGCCAGCAGCGACACAGGGGCGGTTAGCGAGCAGTACTTC
CDR3: CASSDTGAVSEQYF

size: .
J: TRBJ2-2
D: TRBD2
V: TRBV4-3
DNA: TGCGCCAGCAGCCGAGGGGACGGGAGGGCCCCGAACACCGGGGAGCTGTTTTTT
CDR3: CASSRGDGRAPNTGELFF

size: .
J: TRBJ1-5
D: .
V: TRBV6-6
DNA: TGTGCCAGCAGTTACGTGGGCCAGCCCCAGCATTTT
CDR3: CASSYVGQPQHF

size: once
J: TRBJ2-1
D: .
V: TRBV7-6
DNA: TGTGCCAGCAGCTTAGGAGGCTGGTCATACAATGAGCAGTTCTTC
CDR3: CASSLGGWSYNEQFF

size: .
J: TRBJ1-2
D: .
V: TRBV28
DNA: TGTGCCAGCAGTTTTAATAGCGGCTACACCTTC
CDR3: CASSFNSGYTF

size: .
J: TRBJ2-1
D: .
V: TRBV5-4
DNA: TGTGCCAGCAGCTCTAGCCGGGACCGGTCCTACAATGAGCAGTTCTTC
CDR3: CASSSSRDRSYNEQFF

size: few
J: TRBJ1-1
D: .
V: TRBV7-9
DNA: TGTGCCAGCAGCTTAGCGGGGAGCCGTGGCACTGAAGCTTTCTTT
CDR3: CASSLAGSRGTEAFF

size: .
J: TRBJ1-6
D: TRBD1
V: TRBV28
DNA: TGTGCCAGCAGTCCTCACAGGGGGTATAATTCACCCCTCCACTTT
CDR3: CASSPHRGYNSPLHF

size: few
J: TRBJ1-5
D: .
V: TRBV2
DNA: TGTGCCAGCAGTGAAGAAATTCATCAGCCCCAGCATTTT
CDR3: CASSEEIHQPQHF

size: .
J: TRBJ1-1
D: .
V: TRBV6-5
DNA: TGTGCCAGCAGTTCCCCTGGCAGAAACACTGAAGCTTTCTTT
CDR3: CASSSPGRNTEAFF

size: once
J: TRBJ2-5
D: TRBD1
V: TRBV5-6
DNA: TGTGCCAGCAGCTTGGCCCTGACAGGGGGCGGGTGGACCCAGTACTTC
CDR3: CASSLALTGGGWTQYF

size: once
J: TRBJ2-7
D: TRBD1
V: TRBV15
DNA: TGTGCCACCAGACCGACAGGGGCCTCCTACGAGCAGTACTTC
CDR3: CATRPTGASYEQYF

size: .
J: TRBJ1-1
D: TRBD1
V: TRBV6-6
DNA: TGTGCCAGCACCCAAAAGGGGGCGGCTTTCTTT
CDR3: CASTQKGAAFF

size: .
J: TRBJ1-5
D: TRBD1
V: TRBV27
DNA: TGTGCCAGCAGTTTCCAACAGGGGGGTCAGCCCCAGCATTTT
CDR3: CASSFQQGGQPQHF

size: once
J: TRBJ2-7
D: .
V: TRBV29-1
DNA: TGCAGCGTTGTACCGGCGGGTTCCTACGAGCAGTACTTC
CDR3: CSVVPAGSYEQYF

size: .
J: TRBJ1-1
D: .
V: TRBV2
DNA: TGTGCCAGCAGTCGGGGGGTGAGTGTCACTGAAGCTTTCTTT
CDR3: CASSRGVSVTEAFF

size: .
J: TRBJ1-2
D: .
V: TRBV6-1
DNA: TGTGCCAGCAGGATAGGGTCTATAGGCTACACCTTC
CDR3: CASRIGSIGYTF

size: few
J: TRBJ2-7
D: .
V: TRBV6-6
DNA: TGTGCCAGCAGTTACGGCCAGGGAAAACACGAGCAGTACTTC
CDR3: CASSYGQGKHEQYF

size: .
J: TRBJ1-2
D: .
V: TRBV5-1
DNA: TGCGCCAGCAGGAATACTGACGGGGGCGGTGGCTATGGCTACACCTTC
CDR3: CASRNTDGGGGYGYTF

size: few
J: TRBJ1-6
D: TRBD1
V: TRBV30
DNA: TGTGCCTGGAGTCAGACAGGGGGTGCTTCACCCCTCCACTTT
CDR3: CAWSQTGGASPLHF

size: .
J: TRBJ2-3
D: TRBD1
V: TRBV7-9
DNA: TGTGCCAGCAGCAAAACCGGGACAGGGGTTTTCTCTAGCACAGATACGCAGTATTTT
CDR3: CASSKTGTGVFSSTDTQYF

size: .
J: TRBJ2-7
D: .
V: TRBV19
DNA: TGTGCCAGTAGGACTACAGGCCTCTCCTACGAGCAGTACTTC
CDR3: CASRTTGLSYEQYF

size: .
J: TRBJ2-7
D: .
V: TRBV5-5
DNA: TGTGCCAGCAGCCCCCGTGAAGGGCAGGGAGGCGACGAGCAGTACTTC
CDR3: CASSPREGQGGDEQYF

size: .
J: TRBJ2-7
D: .
V: TRBV19
DNA: TGTGCCACGGGCGGGGGCGCAGACTACGAGCAGTACTTC
CDR3: CATGGGADYEQYF

size: .
J: TRBJ1-2
D: .
V: TRBV6-6
DNA: TGTGCCAGCAGTTCCCCCCAGGGGTCAAACTATGGCTACACCTTC
CDR3: CASSSPQGSNYGYTF

size: .
J: TRBJ1-1
D: .
V: TRBV18
DNA: TGTGCCAGCTCACCTGTAATGAACACTGAAGCTTTCTTT
CDR3: CASSPVMNTEAFF